Given below is one TCR beta chain in context. The germline gives CDR1 SGHRS, CDR2 YFSETQ. J gave up 8 bases and V 4 bases, and 12 bases lay outside the gene matches. This CDR3 contains 15 residues. This table comes from immunoSEQ multiplex PCR, and its TCRdb copy is limited to in-frame clones, with some not included. This table holds approximately 150,000 clones, roughly 92% found once. Second-dose recipients at about 4 or about 12 weeks were treated as one pooled group. This sample is drawn from a study of T cell responses to AZD1222 COVID-19 vaccine. This specimen was peripheral blood, taken 28 days after the second AZD1222 dose. The receptor comes from an adult who received the AZD1222 COVID-19 vaccine. This rearrangement joins TRBV5-1 to TRBJ1-2, with TRBD1 matching over 9 bases. CDR3 coding DNA: TGCGCCAGCAGCCCCGGGACAGGGCCGGCTGGCGGCTACACCTTC. Protein: CASSPGTGPAGGYTF.